This T cell receptor beta chain appears in the sequencing data of a study of T cells in Graves' hyperthyroidism and ophthalmopathy. Study-level results: Ophthalmopathy prediction by the model preceded onset by a median approximately six months. Peripheral blood also featured most of the thyroid clonotypes expanded above 0.001.

Aged 18 to 65, the patients had hyperthyroidism that was newly diagnosed and had lasted under 2 months. This CDR3 is built from 13 residues. Germline lookup yields CDR1 SEHNR and CDR2 FQNEAQ (reference sequence). V shed 3 bases and J shed 10 bases, with 15 bases lying between them. This clonotype was counted many times. Its antigen remains unidentified. Amplified TCR beta CDR3 regions came from RNA transcripts. RT-PCR in the first round (using the HTBI primer set) targeted the TCR CDR3. TCRdb redid the calling of the multiplex PCR reads with MiXCR, one entry per CDR3 protein. The sample carries about 360,000 distinct CDR3 sequences, roughly 13% recorded once.

The specimen was blood. This chain links TRBV7-9 with TRBJ1-2; D gene ambiguous. This receptor was obtained from a man aged 30-40 years with Graves' hyperthyroidism that later progressed to Graves' ophthalmopathy. The CDR3 DNA follows: TGTGCCAGCAGCTTTATTCAGGCGGGCGTCTACACCTTC. This codes for CASSFIQAGVYTF. The variable domain in full, with the rest retrieved from reference TRBV7-9 and TRBJ1-2, is DTGVSQNPRHKITKRGQNVTFRCDPISEHNRLYWYRQTLGQGPEFLTYFQNEAQLEKSRLLSDRFSAERPKGSFSTLEIQRTEQGDSAMYLCASSFIQAGVYTFGSGTRLTVV.